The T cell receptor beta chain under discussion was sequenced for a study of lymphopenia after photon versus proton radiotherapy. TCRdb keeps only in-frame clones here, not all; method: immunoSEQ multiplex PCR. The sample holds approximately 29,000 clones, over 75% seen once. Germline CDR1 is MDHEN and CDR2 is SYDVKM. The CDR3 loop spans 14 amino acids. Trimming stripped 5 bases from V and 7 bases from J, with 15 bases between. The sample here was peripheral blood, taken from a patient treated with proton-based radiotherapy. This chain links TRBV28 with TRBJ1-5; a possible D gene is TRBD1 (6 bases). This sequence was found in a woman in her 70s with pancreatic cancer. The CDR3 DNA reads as TGTGCCAGCAGTATTTTAGGGGGTGGGCAGCCCCAGCATTTT. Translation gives CASSILGGGQPQHF.